The 27 T cell receptor beta chains reported below all come from one sample, sequenced in a study of cytomegalovirus exposure and HLA in healthy donors. Assay used: immunoSEQ multiplex PCR; TCRdb lists only in-frame clones, some missing. The table includes a few hundred thousand clones, 86% detected once. The sample comprised PBMCs. The receptors shown here come from a woman aged 18-30 years in good health and CMV-seronegative.

The chain links TRBV5-8 to TRBJ1-2; D not resolved. V was clipped by 0 bases and J by 1 base, with 22 bases between them. CDR3 length: 19 amino acids. Germline CDR1 reads SGHTS; CDR2 reads YDEGEE. The chain's CDR3 is CASSLESSQALPYNYGYTF. The CDR3 coding sequence is TGTGCCAGCAGCTTGGAATCTAGTCAAGCGCTGCCGTATAACTATGGCTACACCTTC.

This sequence joins TRBV28 and TRBJ2-2; a weak D match, TRBD2 (7 bases). Trimming removed 6 bases at V and 3 bases at J, with 26 bases between. Germline CDR1 reads MDHEN; CDR2 reads SYDVKM. CDR3 length: 19 residues. CDR3 protein: CASSPDGGREEWYTGELFF. CDR3 in DNA: TGTGCCAGCAGCCCCGACGGGGGGCGAGAGGAGTGGTACACCGGGGAGCTGTTTTTT.

The rearrangement joins TRBV2 to TRBJ1-4; unclear D gene. This CDR3 spans 15 amino acids. V was pared by 11 bases and J by 0 bases, with 16 bases between. The germline CDR1 and CDR2 sequences are SNHLY and FYNNEI. This chain's CDR3 is CASRLGGSTNEKLFF. The CDR3 DNA is TGTGCCTCCCGGCTTGGAGGGTCAACTAATGAAAAACTGTTTTTT.

The chain couples TRBV6-1 to TRBJ2-7, with 9 bases matching TRBD1. Germline V CDR1 and CDR2: MNHNS, SASEGT. The CDR3 runs 14 residues. V shed 5 bases, J shed 3 bases, and the junction held 5 bases outside the gene matches. The chain's CDR3 is CASSNTGGFYEQYF. The CDR3 region has the DNA TGTGCCAGCAGTAATACAGGGGGCTTCTACGAGCAGTACTTC.

The chain employs TRBV5-1 and TRBJ2-1; 9 positions agree with TRBD2. Unmatched junction bases numbered 7, after V lost 2 bases and J lost 4 bases. CDR1 is SGHRS and CDR2 is YFSETQ in the germline V gene. This CDR3 has 16 amino acids. The chain's CDR3 is CASSLTAGGPYNEQFF. In DNA, the CDR3 is TGCGCCAGCAGCTTAACGGCGGGAGGGCCATACAATGAGCAGTTCTTC.

This clone appeared once. The chain links TRBV18 to TRBJ2-7, with 8 bases matching TRBD1. J gave up 5 bases and V 6 bases, and 6 bases lay outside the gene matches. The CDR3 loop spans 13 amino acids. Germline CDR1 KGHSH, CDR2 LQKENI. CDR3 protein: CASSDRGRNEQYF. The CDR3 DNA reads as TGTGCCAGCTCCGACAGGGGACGCAACGAGCAGTACTTC. Full variable domain (rest looked up from reference TRBV18 and TRBJ2-7): NAGVMQNPRHLVRRRGQEARLRCSPMKGHSHVYWYRQLPEEGLKFMVYLQKENIIDESGMPKERFSAEFPKEGPSILRIQQVVRGDSAAYFCASSDRGRNEQYFGPGTRLTVT.

This clone was seen only a few times. This chain links TRBV28 with TRBJ1-6; D is ambiguous. The V gene's germline CDR1 is MDHEN and CDR2 SYDVKM. This CDR3 is built from 14 residues. Trimming removed 3 bases at V and 7 bases at J, with 10 bases between. The CDR3 bases are TGTGCCAGCAGTTTGGGCAGATCCAATTCACCCCTCCACTTT. Protein: CASSLGRSNSPLHF.

The J gene is TRBJ2-7, the V gene TRBV11-2; 9 nucleotides line up with TRBD1. Germline V gene sequence: CDR1 SGHAT, CDR2 FQNNGV. CDR3 length equals 14 residues. V lost 6 bases, J lost 5 bases, and 8 bases stayed unmatched. DNA of the CDR3: TGTGCCAGCAGGTCCCGGGACAGGGTCCACGAGCAGTACTTC. It encodes CASRSRDRVHEQYF.

The chain employs TRBV30 and TRBJ1-5, with D possibly being TRBD1 (5 bases). Germline V gene sequence: CDR1 GTSNPN, CDR2 SVGIG (reference sequence). The V end lost 3 bases, the J end lost 1 base, and 10 bases lay between the germline ends. The CDR3 covers 14 residues. CDR3 in amino acids: CAWSGHTSNQPQHF. The CDR3 DNA is TGTGCCTGGAGCGGACATACCAGCAATCAGCCCCAGCATTTT.

The J gene is TRBJ1-1, the V gene TRBV6-1, with D unclear. The ends were cut back, 2 bases at V and 4 bases at J, with 11 bases in the middle. Per germline, CDR1 MNHNS and CDR2 SASEGT. The CDR3 spans 14 residues. The CDR3 spells CASSEMADFTEAFF. In nucleotides, the CDR3 is TGTGCCAGCAGTGAAATGGCAGACTTCACTGAAGCTTTCTTT.

The rearrangement joins TRBV5-1 to TRBJ1-2; the D is unclear. V was trimmed by 0 bases and J by 4 bases, leaving 7 bases between them. CDR3 length: 13 amino acids. Germline values: CDR1 SGHRS, CDR2 YFSETQ. The CDR3 sequence: CASSLELSYGYTF. As DNA, the CDR3 is TGCGCCAGCAGCTTGGAACTGAGCTATGGCTACACCTTC.

This clone was counted a single time. The chain uses TRBV11-2 and TRBJ2-1, with TRBD1 as a possible D gene (7 bases). Trimming shortened V by 6 bases and J by 3 bases, and 15 bases separated the two germline ends. The germline gives CDR1 SGHAT, CDR2 FQNNGV. The CDR3 is made up of 15 amino acids. The CDR3 coding sequence is TGTGCCAGCAGTGCGGGGACAGCAAGCTACAATGAGCAGTTCTTC. It codes for CASSAGTASYNEQFF. The full variable domain, completed using reference TRBV11-2 and TRBJ2-1, is EAGVAQSPRYKIIEKRQSVAFWCNPISGHATLYWYQQILGQGPKLLIQFQNNGVVDDSQLPKDRFSAERLKGVDSTLKIQPAKLEDSAVYLCASSAGTASYNEQFFGPGTRLTVL.

The rearrangement joins TRBV6-5 to TRBJ1-1; possibly TRBD1 for D (6 bases). The CDR3 covers 13 residues. The V end was cut by 8 bases, the J end by 8 bases, with 18 bases between. Germline-derived CDR1 and CDR2 are MNHEY and SVGAGI. Here the CDR3 DNA reads TGTGCCAGCGCAGGGGTTACGGGGGGGGAAGCTTTCTTT. It encodes CASAGVTGGEAFF.

V gene TRBV2 combines with J gene TRBJ1-4; D may be TRBD1 (6 bases). V shed 4 bases and J shed 2 bases, with 14 bases lying between them. The CDR3 spans 16 residues. CDR1 and CDR2 from the germline V gene are SNHLY and FYNNEI. The CDR3, as DNA: TGTGCCAGCAGTGCCGGACAGCCACCGACTAATGAAAAACTGTTTTTT. Residues: CASSAGQPPTNEKLFF.

Of note for this clone: Additional DNA sequences in this sample encode the identical CDR3. The J gene is TRBJ2-5, the V gene TRBV4-1; D ambiguous. CDR3 length: 12 residues. V was trimmed by 0 bases and J by 5 bases, leaving 4 bases between them. Germline CDR1 MGHRA, CDR2 YSYEKL. As DNA, the CDR3 is TGCGCCAGCAGCCAAGACCGGGAGACCCAGTACTTC. This encodes CASSQDRETQYF.

The V gene is TRBV28, the J gene TRBJ1-1; TRBD1 aligns across 12 bases. The CDR3 sequence is 17 residues long. The germline gives CDR1 MDHEN, CDR2 SYDVKM. V gave up 3 bases and J gave up 0 bases; unmatched junction bases: 5. CDR3 sequence reads: CASSLGTGGWMNTEAFF. CDR3 DNA sequence: TGTGCCAGCAGTTTGGGGACAGGGGGCTGGATGAACACTGAAGCTTTCTTT.

The chain links TRBV6-5 to TRBJ2-7; tentatively, D is TRBD1 (6 bases). The CDR3 runs 13 residues. The germline CDR1 and CDR2 sequences are MNHEY and SVGAGI. Trimming stripped 2 bases from V and 6 bases from J, with 11 bases between. The CDR3, as DNA: TGTGCCAGCAGTTACGTGGGACATCTCGAGCAGTACTTC. It is translated as CASSYVGHLEQYF.

The chain uses TRBV27 and TRBJ1-6; TRBD1 matches at 8 bases. Germline V gene lookup returns CDR1 MNHEY and CDR2 SMNVEV (reference sequence). The CDR3 covers 14 residues. The V segment lost 3 bases and the J segment 10 bases; nucleotides outside the gene matches: 5. The CDR3 region has the DNA TGTGCCAGCAGTTTCGACAGGGGTCGCTCACCCCTCCACTTT. As protein: CASSFDRGRSPLHF.

The rearrangement joins TRBV4-2 to TRBJ2-7; 14 bases are a match to TRBD2. Germline CDR1 reads LGHNA; CDR2 reads YNFKEQ. With V trimmed by 4 bases and J by 7 bases, 3 bases remained unmatched. The CDR3 is 14 amino acids. Here the CDR3 DNA reads TGTGCCAGCAGCCTTCGGACTAGCGGGGGGGAGCAGTACTTC. Translating it yields CASSLRTSGGEQYF.

This clone was seen a few times. This chain connects TRBV5-4 to TRBJ2-2; TRBD2 matches at 13 bases. Germline V gives CDR1 SGHNT, CDR2 YYREEE (reference sequence). Trimming at V came to 0 bases and at J to 0 bases, leaving 2 bases not matched to a gene. The CDR3 runs to 18 residues. CDR3 protein: CASSLGGLAGANTGELFF. The DNA of the CDR3 is TGTGCCAGCAGCTTGGGCGGACTAGCGGGGGCGAACACCGGGGAGCTGTTTTTT.

The V and J genes are TRBV2 and TRBJ2-1; D perhaps matches TRBD2 (5 bases). V shed 0 bases and J shed 6 bases, with 15 bases lying between them. This CDR3 spans 16 amino acids. Germline CDR1 is SNHLY and CDR2 is FYNNEI. CDR3 in DNA: TGTGCCAGCAGTGAAGCCCGGACGCAGACTACCAATGAGCAGTTCTTC. Amino acids: CASSEARTQTTNEQFF.

V usage is TRBV10-2 and J usage is TRBJ2-3, with 7 bases that match TRBD2. After removal of 3 bases from V and 1 base from J, the junction contained 7 bases not matched to a gene. Germline V gives CDR1 WSHSY, CDR2 SAAADI. This CDR3 has 16 residues. DNA for the CDR3: TGCGCCAGCAGTGAAGGGGACTACTATCGCACAGATACGCAGTATTTT. It is translated as CASSEGDYYRTDTQYF.

As concerns this clone: This sample includes further DNA sequences coding for the same CDR3. The chain carries TRBV27 and TRBJ2-7, with TRBD2 matching 8 bases. The V and J ends lost 5 bases and 0 bases, in that order; junction bases with no gene match: 9. CDR1 and CDR2 (germline): MNHEY, SMNVEV (reference sequence). The CDR3 loop spans 16 amino acids. In nucleotides, the CDR3 is TGTGCCAGCAGTCCGTTGGCGGGAGGACTCTCCTACGAGCAGTACTTC. Protein sequence: CASSPLAGGLSYEQYF.

This clone was picked up one time. The rearrangement uses TRBV5-1 and TRBJ2-1, with D maybe TRBD2 (6 bases). The CDR3 contains 11 residues. V was clipped by 5 bases and J by 11 bases, with 11 bases between them. Germline values: CDR1 SGHRS, CDR2 YFSETQ. Written as DNA, the CDR3 is TGCGCCAGCAGTTTAAGCGGGCAGCAGTTCTTC. Its translation is CASSLSGQQFF.

V gene TRBV6-6 combines with J gene TRBJ2-7; tentatively, D is TRBD1 (6 bases). The CDR3 covers 14 residues. Deletions cut 2 bases from V and 4 bases from J, with 12 bases between. Germline assignment: CDR1 MNHNY and CDR2 SVGAGI (reference sequence). The CDR3 loop is CASSYTGQFYEQYF. CDR3 coding DNA: TGTGCCAGCAGTTACACAGGACAGTTTTACGAGCAGTACTTC.

The chain links TRBV5-1 to TRBJ1-1; weak D call: TRBD1 (6 bases). Germline V gene data show CDR1 as SGHRS and CDR2 as YFSETQ. The CDR3 has 15 residues. Trimming shortened V by 4 bases and J by 2 bases, and 15 bases separated the two germline ends. CDR3 DNA sequence: TGCGCCAGCAGCCGCACAGGGAGTACAAACACTGAAGCTTTCTTT. It encodes CASSRTGSTNTEAFF.

Here the CDR3 reads CASSLLAGYYEQYF. The CDR3 nucleotides read TGTGCCAGCAGTTTATTAGCGGGGTACTACGAGCAGTACTTC. J is TRBJ2-7 and V is TRBV28, with 8 bases lining up with TRBD2. V shed 1 base and J 3 bases; nucleotides not matched to a gene: 2. The V gene's germline CDR1 is MDHEN and CDR2 SYDVKM. There are 14 residues in the CDR3.